Following are 26 T cell receptor beta chains from one sample sequenced in a study of blood T cell repertoires in COVID-19. Some clones are missing from TCRdb's copy, which holds only in-frame ones; the method was immunoSEQ multiplex PCR. The sample holds 200,000 to 250,000 clones, 80% seen once. Sequencing was done on a sample of peripheral blood. These receptor sequences come from a human donor in a cohort sampled during active COVID-19.

In its sample, this clone was seen once. V usage is TRBV19 and J usage is TRBJ2-6; D gene unclear. The germline V and J ends were trimmed by 3 bases and 0 bases, with 6 bases remaining between them. Germline assignment: CDR1 LNHDA and CDR2 SQIVND (reference sequence). The length of the CDR3 is 15 residues. The CDR3 here is CASSIGLSGANVLTF. The CDR3 bases are TGTGCCAGTAGTATTGGGCTCTCTGGGGCCAACGTCCTGACTTTC.

This clone was seen just once. The rearrangement joins TRBV7-7 to TRBJ2-5; D remains ambiguous. The V gene's germline CDR1 is SSHAT and CDR2 FNYEAQ (reference sequence). V was pared by 0 bases and J by 5 bases, with 7 bases between. The CDR3 loop spans 13 amino acids. The CDR3 DNA sequence: TGTGCCAGCAGCTTAGCCCTACGGGAGACCCAGTACTTC. Protein sequence: CASSLALRETQYF. The variable domain in full, with the rest retrieved from reference TRBV7-7 and TRBJ2-5, is GAGVSQSPRYKVTKRGQDVTLRCDPISSHATLYWYQQALGQGPEFLTYFNYEAQPDKSGLPSDRFSAERPEGSISTLTIQRTEQRDSAMYRCASSLALRETQYFGPGTRLLVL.

The rearrangement joins TRBV4-3 to TRBJ2-1; the match to TRBD2 covers 11 bases. Germline CDR1 reads LGHNA; CDR2 reads YSLEER. This CDR3 contains 19 residues. V was pared by 3 bases and J by 2 bases, with 12 bases of the junction left unmatched. CDR3 nucleotides: TGCGCCAGCAGCCAGGGGACTAGCGGCAATACAGCTCCCTACAATGAGCAGTTCTTC. Translating gives CASSQGTSGNTAPYNEQFF.

This rearrangement joins TRBV3-1 (or the pseudogene TRBV3-2) to TRBJ1-1, with TRBD1 matching 9 bases. V was pared by 6 bases and J by 2 bases, with 4 bases of the junction left unmatched. This CDR3 is built from 14 residues. Germline V lookup: CDR1 LGHDT, CDR2 YNNKEL (reference sequence). This CDR3 reads CASRDRGSNTEAFF. The CDR3 DNA sequence: TGTGCCAGCAGGGACAGGGGTTCAAACACTGAAGCTTTCTTT.

In DNA form, the CDR3 reads TGTGCCAGCAGCTTAGGAGGGCTGTACAGGGCTAACACTGAAGCTTTCTTT. Protein product: CASSLGGLYRANTEAFF. The V gene is TRBV7-2, the J gene TRBJ1-1, with a possible D match to TRBD1 (6 bases). V was clipped by 1 base and J by 2 bases, with 17 bases between them. Germline assignment: CDR1 SGHTA and CDR2 FQGNSA. This CDR3 region has 17 residues.

This CDR3 is CASSQEREQETQYF. DNA of the CDR3: TGTGCCAGCAGCCAAGAGCGGGAGCAAGAGACCCAGTACTTC. The chain employs TRBV7-9 and TRBJ2-5; TRBD2 agrees at 8 bases. With 5 bases clipped from V and 2 bases from J, the junction kept 4 bases outside the gene matches. CDR1 SEHNR and CDR2 FQNEAQ come from the germline V gene (reference sequence). This CDR3 has 14 residues. Complete variable domain (other parts from reference TRBV7-9 and TRBJ2-5): DTGVSQNPRHKITKRGQNVTFRCDPISEHNRLYWYRQTLGQGPEFLTYFQNEAQLEKSRLLSDRFSAERPKGSFSTLEIQRTEQGDSAMYLCASSQEREQETQYFGPGTRLLVL.

The chain joins TRBV9 to TRBJ2-1; TRBD2 matches at 8 bases. Unmatched junction bases numbered 6, after V lost 0 bases and J lost 4 bases. The germline CDR1 and CDR2 sequences are SGDLS and YYNGEE. The CDR3 sequence is 16 residues long. CDR3 amino acids: CASSVEGLVGYNEQFF. The CDR3 coding sequence is TGTGCCAGCAGCGTAGAGGGACTAGTAGGGTACAATGAGCAGTTCTTC. Supplemented by reference TRBV9 and TRBJ2-1, the full variable domain reads DSGVTQTPKHLITATGQRVTLRCSPRSGDLSVYWYQQSLDQGLQFLIQYYNGEERAKGNILERFSAQQFPDLHSELNLSSLELGDSALYFCASSVEGLVGYNEQFFGPGTRLTVL.

The chain carries TRBV28 and TRBJ2-7; perhaps TRBD1 as D (5 bases). CDR3 length equals 12 residues. V was clipped by 5 bases and J by 6 bases, with 11 bases between them. CDR1 and CDR2 from the germline V gene are MDHEN and SYDVKM. CDR3 coding DNA: TGTGCCAGCAGTACGGACAAAAGCGAGCAGTACTTC. This gives the protein CASSTDKSEQYF.

The chain couples TRBV5-4 to TRBJ2-1; maybe TRBD2 (6 bases). V lost 0 bases and J lost 0, with 16 bases in between. Germline V gene data show CDR1 as SGHNT and CDR2 as YYREEE (reference sequence). The CDR3 is 18 residues long. The CDR3 sequence is CASSLARIGRSSYNEQFF. DNA for the CDR3: TGTGCCAGCAGCTTGGCGAGAATAGGGAGGAGCTCCTACAATGAGCAGTTCTTC.

CDR3 sequence reads: CASSVQGNQPQHF. The CDR3 region has the DNA TGTGCCAGCAGCGTTCAGGGGAATCAGCCCCAGCATTTT. The chain combines TRBV9 with TRBJ1-5; D may be TRBD1 (6 bases). The V end was cut by 2 bases, the J end by 4 bases, with 7 bases between. Germline V CDR1 and CDR2: SGDLS, YYNGEE. The CDR3 loop spans 13 amino acids.

The chain has TRBV5-6 and TRBJ2-1; 7 bases align to TRBD2. V was pared by 0 bases and J by 12 bases, with 9 bases of the junction left unmatched. Germline values: CDR1 SGHDT, CDR2 YYEEEE. This CDR3 has 14 amino acids. DNA of the CDR3: TGTGCCAGCAGCTTGGGGGGAGGGCCGTACCGGCAGTTCTTC. Protein product: CASSLGGGPYRQFF.

The chain joins TRBV15 to TRBJ1-2; D is perhaps TRBD1 (6 bases). Germline values: CDR1 LNHNV, CDR2 YYDKDF (reference sequence). V dropped 0 bases and J dropped 2 bases, with 7 bases sitting between them. The CDR3 consists of 14 residues. CDR3: CATSRDRGNYGYTF. DNA of the CDR3: TGTGCCACCAGCAGAGACAGGGGAAACTATGGCTACACCTTC.

J is TRBJ2-5 and V is TRBV5-6; a weak D match, TRBD2 (6 bases). The CDR3 spans 16 residues. Germline CDR1 is SGHDT and CDR2 is YYEEEE. V was trimmed by 1 base and J by 5 bases, leaving 18 bases between them. In nucleotides, the CDR3 is TGTGCCAGCAGCTTGTACGCCGGGAGAACCTCGGAGACCCAGTACTTC. It translates to CASSLYAGRTSETQYF.

The chain carries TRBV5-4 and TRBJ2-5, with 9 bases lining up with TRBD2. Germline V gives CDR1 SGHNT, CDR2 YYREEE (reference sequence). J was trimmed by 4 bases and V by 4 bases; bases with no gene match: 14. CDR3 size: 17 residues. The CDR3 DNA follows: TGTGCCAGCAGCGGGGGGACTAGCTTAGGAGTAATAGAGACCCAGTACTTC. It encodes CASSGGTSLGVIETQYF.

The J gene is TRBJ1-3, the V gene TRBV18, with a weak D call TRBD1 (6 bases). Trimming took 3 bases from V and 0 from J, leaving 15 bases between them. Germline assignment: CDR1 KGHSH and CDR2 LQKENI. The CDR3 totals 17 residues. The CDR3 sequence is CASSPRTVSGSGNTIYF. The DNA for the CDR3 is TGTGCCAGCTCACCGAGGACAGTTTCAGGCTCTGGAAACACCATATATTTT.

The chain joins TRBV5-1 to TRBJ1-1, with D uncertain. From germline, CDR1 is SGHRS and CDR2 YFSETQ. Trimming shortened V by 0 bases and J by 4 bases, and 4 bases separated the two germline ends. The CDR3 is 12 residues long. The CDR3 coding sequence is TGCGCCAGCAGCTTGGTGGCCACTGAAGCTTTCTTT. It encodes CASSLVATEAFF.

Note on this clone: Other DNA sequences from this sample encode an identical CDR3 as well. J is TRBJ2-7 and V is TRBV5-1; D gene uncertain. Germline CDR1 SGHRS, CDR2 YFSETQ. The CDR3 is 13 amino acids. Trimming stripped 2 bases from V and 0 bases from J, with 6 bases between. CDR3 sequence (DNA): TGCGCCAGCAGCTTCGGTAGCTCCTACGAGCAGTACTTC. This codes for CASSFGSSYEQYF.

This rearrangement joins TRBV19 to TRBJ2-7; the match to TRBD1 covers 9 bases. Looked up from germline, CDR1 is LNHDA and CDR2 is SQIVND (reference sequence). The CDR3 loop spans 17 amino acids. V lost 3 bases, J lost 2 bases, and 11 bases stayed unmatched. CDR3 region: CASSIGGGTGSPYEQYF. CDR3 in DNA: TGTGCCAGTAGTATTGGCGGAGGGACAGGGTCCCCCTACGAGCAGTACTTC. The variable domain in full, with the rest retrieved from reference TRBV19 and TRBJ2-7, is DGGITQSPKYLFRKEGQNVTLSCEQNLNHDAMYWYRQDPGQGLRLIYYSQIVNDFQKGDIAEGYSVSREKKESFPLTVTSAQKNPTAFYLCASSIGGGTGSPYEQYFGPGTRLTVT.

The gene calls are TRBV28 and TRBJ2-7; D not resolved. Germline V gene data show CDR1 as MDHEN and CDR2 as SYDVKM. The V gene lost 3 bases and the J gene lost 3 bases, with 3 bases spanning the gap. The CDR3 has 11 amino acids. CDR3 bases: TGTGCCAGCAGTTTCAGCTACGAGCAGTACTTC. The encoded protein is CASSFSYEQYF.

This clone was recorded only once. The J gene is TRBJ2-6, the V gene TRBV28, with TRBD1 matching over 12 bases. The germline CDR1 and CDR2 sequences are MDHEN and SYDVKM. The junction had 3 bases not matched to a gene; V was cut back by 6 bases and J by 3 bases. There are 16 residues in the CDR3. CDR3 sequence (DNA): TGTGCCAGCAGCCGGGACAGGGGGCTTGGGGCCAACGTCCTGACTTTC. It yields the protein CASSRDRGLGANVLTF.

The V and J genes are TRBV3-1 (or the pseudogene TRBV3-2) and TRBJ2-7; D gene unclear. CDR1 and CDR2 from the germline V gene are LGHDT and YNNKEL (reference sequence). The CDR3 runs to 14 residues. Trimming took off 5 bases at V and 4 bases at J, with 15 bases between the two ends. The CDR3 region has the DNA TGTGCCAGCAGCTGGATATTGAGGCGGTACGAGCAGTACTTC. Translated: CASSWILRRYEQYF.

This chain connects TRBV7-3 to TRBJ1-2, with D possibly being TRBD1 (5 bases). The CDR3 is 14 amino acids. Germline CDR1 reads SGHTA; CDR2 reads FQGTGA. V dropped 1 base and J dropped 7 bases, with 13 bases sitting between them. CDR3: CASSLKAGKVGYTF. The CDR3 DNA is TGTGCCAGCAGCTTAAAAGCAGGGAAAGTTGGCTACACCTTC.

The chain couples TRBV6-2 or TRBV6-3 to TRBJ2-7, with 7 bases lining up with TRBD2. Germline V lookup: CDR1 MNHEY, CDR2 SVGEGT. This CDR3 is 15 amino acids long. The J segment lost 6 bases and the V segment lost 5 bases, leaving 13 bases of the junction unmatched. The CDR3 protein is CASSQNGGSFGEQYF. The CDR3, as DNA: TGTGCCAGCAGTCAAAACGGGGGGAGTTTTGGCGAGCAGTACTTC.

The V call is TRBV11-2, the J call TRBJ2-1; D gene uncertain. Trimming shortened V by 5 bases and J by 4 bases, and 6 bases separated the two germline ends. Germline loops: CDR1 SGHAT, CDR2 FQNNGV. The CDR3 totals 12 residues. CDR3 residues: CASSPSYNEQFF. The DNA for the CDR3 is TGTGCCAGCAGCCCCTCTTACAATGAGCAGTTCTTC.

V is TRBV27 and J is TRBJ2-7; 10 bases are a match to TRBD2. The ends lost 6 bases at V and 5 bases at J; junction bases unmatched: 13. The germline V gene encodes CDR1 MNHEY and CDR2 SMNVEV (reference sequence). The CDR3 consists of 16 residues. CDR3 amino acids: CASRPTGGLALDEQYF. The CDR3 DNA reads TGTGCCAGCAGACCTACTGGGGGACTAGCGTTGGACGAGCAGTACTTC.

The J gene is TRBJ1-5, the V gene TRBV2; 9 bases line up with TRBD1. The V segment lost 6 bases and the J segment 16 bases; nucleotides outside the gene matches: 10. Germline V gene sequence: CDR1 SNHLY, CDR2 FYNNEI. There are 12 residues in the CDR3. This CDR3 reads CASSEDRGPRHF. In DNA form, the CDR3 reads TGTGCCAGCAGCGAGGACAGGGGTCCTCGACATTTT.